Listed below are T cell receptor beta chains from one sample, sequenced in a study of cytomegalovirus exposure and HLA in healthy donors. Method: immunoSEQ multiplex PCR; TCRdb's copy keeps in-frame clones and lacks some. The table records roughly 250,000 clones, 80% of them present only once. What was sequenced was PBMCs. These receptors were taken from a girl aged 2 to 10 in good health and CMV-seronegative. Both conserved end residues are part of each CDR3. Fields, in order: J gene, D gene, clone size, V gene, CDR3 protein, CDR3 DNA. The D gene is left open where the match is weak. Clone size appears in some rows only: once, few, many, or a class for an expanded clone.

TRBJ2-2,-,-,TRBV28,CASKSSGELFF,TGTGCCAGCAAATCCTCCGGGGAGCTGTTTTTT
TRBJ2-7,-,-,TRBV10-3,CAINKDRSSYEQYF,TGTGCCATCAATAAGGACAGAAGCTCCTACGAGCAGTACTTC
TRBJ2-1,TRBD2,-,TRBV6-5,CASSTARTSIEQFF,TGTGCCAGCAGTACGGCCCGGACTAGCATTGAGCAGTTCTTC
TRBJ1-6,TRBD1,-,TRBV5-6,CASLRTGKNSPLHF,TGTGCCAGCCTACGGACAGGAAAAAATTCACCCCTCCACTTT
TRBJ1-1,-,-,TRBV27,CASRHQGLLGTEAFF,TGTGCCAGCAGACACCAGGGGCTTCTCGGCACTGAAGCTTTCTTT
TRBJ2-7,-,-,TRBV5-6,CASSFTNTPYEQYF,TGTGCCAGCAGCTTTACTAACACCCCCTACGAGCAGTACTTC
TRBJ1-4,-,-,TRBV30,CAWSPGGEKLFF,TGTGCCTGGAGTCCCGGAGGGGAAAAACTGTTTTTT
TRBJ2-3,TRBD2,-,TRBV5-1,CASSLARGTSGRGTDTQYF,TGCGCCAGCAGCTTGGCCCGGGGGACTAGCGGGAGGGGCACAGATACGCAGTATTTT
TRBJ1-2,-,once,TRBV6-1,CASSQMGAGLITYTF,TGTGCCAGCAGCCAGATGGGAGCGGGACTTATCACCTACACCTTC
TRBJ1-1,-,once,TRBV9,CASSVGQVAKNTEAFF,TGTGCCAGCAGCGTAGGACAGGTAGCTAAAAACACTGAAGCTTTCTTT
TRBJ2-2,-,-,TRBV5-4,CASSSGRVMANTGELFF,TGTGCCAGCAGCTCAGGCAGGGTAATGGCGAACACCGGGGAGCTGTTTTTT
TRBJ2-7,-,-,TRBV7-2,CASSSLRTEASYEQYF,TGTGCCAGCAGCTCTCTTCGGACAGAGGCTTCCTACGAGCAGTACTTC
TRBJ2-7,TRBD1,-,TRBV28,CASSPGQGFQYEQYF,TGTGCCAGCAGCCCAGGACAGGGCTTCCAATACGAGCAGTACTTC
TRBJ2-1,-,-,TRBV7-9,CASSLGWDIPNEQFF,TGTGCCAGCAGCTTAGGGTGGGACATACCTAATGAGCAGTTCTTC
TRBJ1-3,-,-,TRBV28,CASSIAWASGPGNTIYF,TGTGCCAGCAGTATTGCGTGGGCTTCAGGGCCTGGAAACACCATATATTTT
TRBJ1-1,-,-,TRBV11-1,CASSLAGGTTGTEAFF,TGTGCCAGCAGCTTAGCAGGGGGTACGACGGGCACTGAAGCTTTCTTT
TRBJ1-5,-,-,TRBV15,CATSRGHRGNQPQHF,TGTGCCACCAGCAGAGGTCACAGGGGCAATCAGCCCCAGCATTTT
TRBJ1-2,-,-,TRBV19,CASSSTAPTYGYTF,TGTGCCAGTAGTTCGACAGCCCCTACCTATGGCTACACCTTC
TRBJ1-5,-,-,TRBV11-2,CASSPAGAGQPQHF,TGTGCCAGCTCCCCGGCAGGGGCAGGGCAGCCCCAGCATTTT
TRBJ1-4,-,-,TRBV5-1,CASSADSYNEKLFF,TGCGCCAGCAGCGCGGACAGCTATAATGAAAAACTGTTTTTT
TRBJ2-2,-,-,TRBV14,CASSQYTGKGELFF,TGTGCCAGCAGCCAGTATACAGGGAAAGGGGAGCTGTTTTTT
TRBJ2-5,TRBD2,-,TRBV7-8,CASSFAGEGTQYF,TGTGCCAGCAGCTTTGCGGGGGAGGGGACCCAGTACTTC
TRBJ1-2,-,-,TRBV5-1,CASPSQGYTF,TGCGCCAGCCCCTCGCAGGGCTACACCTTC
TRBJ2-1,TRBD2,-,TRBV6-5,CASRNTPSGGREQFF,TGTGCCAGCAGGAATACTCCTAGCGGGGGTCGTGAGCAGTTCTTC
TRBJ2-7,TRBD2,-,TRBV25-1,CASRGPATSGIYEQYF,TGTGCCAGCAGGGGACCGGCGACTAGCGGGATTTACGAGCAGTACTTC
TRBJ2-1,TRBD2,-,TRBV19,CASSFTSGSYNEQFF,TGTGCCAGTAGTTTTACTAGCGGTTCCTACAATGAGCAGTTCTTC
TRBJ2-1,TRBD2,-,TRBV7-6,CASSSPGGLAGGVYNEQFF,TGTGCCAGCAGCTCCCCTGGAGGGCTAGCGGGAGGCGTTTACAATGAGCAGTTCTTC